The following is a T cell receptor beta chain sequence with its context. As processed by the authors: Amplification of reference gene primers provided the estimated nucleated cell counts. Clones were sequenced by immunoSEQ multiplex PCR, and TCRdb holds only the in-frame ones, with some missing. That table is the source of V, J and clone size, and D and trimming were worked out from the DNA. The sample contains 150,000 or so clones, around nine tenths of which appear only once. The data derive from a study of blood T cell repertoires in COVID-19. On the study more broadly: Some COVID-19 samples were acute and others convalescent; all came from the United States, Italy and Spain.

The ends were cut back, 2 bases at V and 2 bases at J, with 6 bases in the middle. There are 13 residues in the CDR3. The germline CDR1 and CDR2 sequences are SGHNT and YENEEA. The chain combines TRBV11-3 with TRBJ1-1; D not certain. Sequenced input: peripheral blood. The TCR was taken from a human donor in a cohort sampled during active COVID-19. CDR3: CASSLTYNTEAFF. For the CDR3, the DNA is TGTGCCAGCAGCTTAACCTATAACACTGAAGCTTTCTTT.